Shown below are 19 T cell receptor beta chains from a single sample sequenced in a study of blood T cell repertoires in COVID-19. The method was immunoSEQ multiplex PCR; TCRdb's version includes in-frame clones alone and lacks a portion of them. The table records a few hundred thousand clones, around 90% of them present only once. Material for sequencing was peripheral blood. These receptors were collected from a man in his late teens or twenties with active or convalescent COVID-19.

The rearrangement joins TRBV19 to TRBJ2-7; 9 bases agree with TRBD2. This CDR3 has 13 amino acids. V dropped 5 bases and J dropped 6; count of bases not matched to a gene: 5. CDR1 and CDR2 (germline): LNHDA, SQIVND (reference sequence). This CDR3 is CASSDSGSFEQYF. In nucleotides, the CDR3 is TGTGCCAGTAGTGATAGCGGGAGCTTCGAGCAGTACTTC.

The V gene is TRBV4-1, the J gene TRBJ2-2; 10 bases align to TRBD2. The CDR3 runs to 19 residues. Germline V gene lookup returns CDR1 MGHRA and CDR2 YSYEKL. V lost 0 bases to trimming and J lost 4 bases; unmatched junction nucleotides: 11. The CDR3 loop reads CASSQETLLSGGATGELFF. In DNA form, the CDR3 reads TGCGCCAGCAGCCAAGAGACCCTATTGAGCGGGGGGGCCACCGGGGAGCTGTTTTTT.

This chain links TRBV7-2 with TRBJ1-1; 11 bases fit TRBD1. The germline V gene encodes CDR1 SGHTA and CDR2 FQGNSA. This CDR3 is 16 amino acids long. The V segment lost 1 base and the J segment 7 bases; nucleotides outside the gene matches: 8. The CDR3 DNA follows: TGTGCCAGCAGCTTAGTTCGTCTGGACAGGGGGCGTGAAGCTTTCTTT. It encodes CASSLVRLDRGREAFF. Based on the CDR3 plus reference TRBV7-2 and TRBJ1-1, the full variable domain is GAGVSQSPSNKVTEKGKDVELRCDPISGHTALYWYRQSLGQGLEFLIYFQGNSAPDKSGLPSDRFSAERTGGSVSTLTIQRTQQEDSAVYLCASSLVRLDRGREAFFGQGTRLTVV.

The gene calls are TRBV13 and TRBJ2-7; D possibly corresponds to TRBD2 (5 bases). The V and J ends lost 4 bases and 0 bases respectively, with 13 bases between them. The CDR3 spans 15 residues. The germline V gene encodes CDR1 PRHDT and CDR2 FYEKMQ (reference sequence). The CDR3 spells CASSSLLRGSYEQYF. CDR3 in DNA: TGTGCCAGCAGCTCCCTCCTACGGGGCTCCTACGAGCAGTACTTC.

The J gene is TRBJ2-2, the V gene TRBV19; no clear D. V lost 7 bases, J lost 4 bases, and 7 bases lay in between. CDR1 and CDR2 (germline): LNHDA, SQIVND (reference sequence). The CDR3 spans 12 residues. CDR3 sequence reads: CASTWPTGELFF. The CDR3 nucleotides read TGTGCCAGTACCTGGCCCACCGGGGAGCTGTTTTTT.

The rearrangement links TRBV18 to TRBJ1-3; D may be TRBD1 (6 bases). The germline V and J ends were trimmed by 1 base and 1 base, with 14 bases remaining between them. Germline V gene sequence: CDR1 KGHSH, CDR2 LQKENI. There are 17 residues in the CDR3. In nucleotides, the CDR3 is TGTGCCAGCTCACCACTGGGAAAAACAGGGTCTGGAAACACCATATATTTT. Protein sequence: CASSPLGKTGSGNTIYF. Full variable domain (remainder filled in from reference TRBV18 and TRBJ1-3): NAGVMQNPRHLVRRRGQEARLRCSPMKGHSHVYWYRQLPEEGLKFMVYLQKENIIDESGMPKERFSAEFPKEGPSILRIQQVVRGDSAAYFCASSPLGKTGSGNTIYFGEGSWLTVV.

The V call is TRBV28, the J call TRBJ2-2; 8 bases fit TRBD1. The CDR3 covers 13 residues. From germline, CDR1 is MDHEN and CDR2 SYDVKM. The CDR3 nucleotides are TGTGCATGCAGGGGGCAATACACCGGGGAGCTGTTTTTT. This gives the protein CACRGQYTGELFF. The entire variable domain, with the rest obtained from reference TRBV28 and TRBJ2-2, is as follows: DVKVTQSSRYLVKRTGEKVFLECVQDMDHENMFWYRQDPGLGLRLIYFSYDVKMKEKGDIPEGYSVSREKKERFSLILESASTNQTSMYLCACRGQYTGELFFGEGSRLTVL.

The gene calls are TRBV4-2 and TRBJ1-5; TRBD1 might be the D (6 bases). The germline V and J ends were trimmed by 3 bases and 3 bases, with 12 bases remaining between them. Germline CDR1 is LGHNA and CDR2 is YNFKEQ. CDR3 length: 15 amino acids. As DNA, the CDR3 is TGTGCCAGCAGCCATCCAGGGACAAACAATCAGCCCCAGCATTTT. Its protein product is CASSHPGTNNQPQHF.

The gene calls are TRBV9 and TRBJ2-5; D unresolved. V dropped 4 bases and J dropped 6 bases, with 13 bases sitting between them. The CDR3 has 13 residues. The V gene's germline CDR1 is SGDLS and CDR2 YYNGEE. The CDR3 sequence: CASSNRLFQTQYF. The CDR3, as DNA: TGTGCCAGCAGCAACCGACTCTTCCAGACCCAGTACTTC.

J is TRBJ1-1 and V is TRBV2; 7 bases match TRBD1. CDR3 size: 13 residues. With V trimmed by 8 bases and J by 4 bases, 7 bases remained unmatched. CDR1 is SNHLY, CDR2 FYNNEI, per germline. The CDR3 loop is CASDTGVVTEAFF. CDR3 sequence (DNA): TGTGCCAGCGACACAGGGGTCGTCACTGAAGCTTTCTTT. Full variable domain (rest looked up from reference TRBV2 and TRBJ1-1): EPEVTQTPSHQVTQMGQEVILRCVPISNHLYFYWYRQILGQKVEFLVSFYNNEISEKSEIFDDQFSVERPDGSNFTLKIRSTKLEDSAMYFCASDTGVVTEAFFGQGTRLTVV.

The chain uses TRBV7-2 and TRBJ2-3; no definite D call. The germline V gene encodes CDR1 SGHTA and CDR2 FQGNSA. This CDR3 contains 15 residues. V lost 1 base and J lost 2, with 10 bases in between. CDR3 sequence (DNA): TGTGCCAGCAGCTTAGTATTACAGACCACAGATACGCAGTATTTT. Amino acids: CASSLVLQTTDTQYF. Filled out from reference TRBV7-2 and TRBJ2-3, the complete variable domain reads GAGVSQSPSNKVTEKGKDVELRCDPISGHTALYWYRQSLGQGLEFLIYFQGNSAPDKSGLPSDRFSAERTGGSVSTLTIQRTQQEDSAVYLCASSLVLQTTDTQYFGPGTRLTVL.

This clone was recorded a few times. At the DNA level, this CDR3 is encoded by other sequences in the same sample as well. This rearrangement joins TRBV6-5 to TRBJ1-1, with D maybe TRBD1 (5 bases). The germline V and J ends were trimmed by 0 bases and 3 bases, with 8 bases remaining between them. The CDR3 length is 14 residues. Germline loops: CDR1 MNHEY, CDR2 SVGAGI. As DNA, the CDR3 is TGTGCCAGCAGTTACTCTGGGGGGGACACTGAAGCTTTCTTT. It yields the protein CASSYSGGDTEAFF.

This chain uses TRBV7-9 with TRBJ2-6; D is unresolved. Trimming removed 3 bases at V and 0 bases at J, with 12 bases between. This CDR3 comprises 17 residues. In germline, CDR1 is SEHNR, CDR2 FQNEAQ (reference sequence). CDR3 amino acids: CASSFYLVLSGANVLTF. The CDR3 nucleotides read TGTGCCAGCAGCTTTTATTTAGTTCTCTCTGGGGCCAACGTCCTGACTTTC.

The chain combines TRBV19 with TRBJ1-2, with 7 bases identical to TRBD1. The CDR3 covers 17 residues. The V gene end was trimmed by 7 bases and the J gene end by 2 bases; junction bases not matched to a gene: 16. Germline V lookup: CDR1 LNHDA, CDR2 SQIVND (reference sequence). CDR3 in amino acids: CASTIATRKGGNYGYTF. In DNA, the CDR3 is TGTGCCAGTACAATCGCCACGCGAAAAGGGGGCAACTATGGCTACACCTTC.

The chain employs TRBV4-1 and TRBJ2-1, with 10 bases matching TRBD2. This CDR3 is built from 17 residues. Looked up from germline, CDR1 is MGHRA and CDR2 is YSYEKL. The ends lost 4 bases at V and 6 bases at J; junction bases unmatched: 12. CDR3 nucleotides: TGCGCCAGCAGCCTGCTGACGACCGGACTAGCGGCCAATGAGCAGTTCTTC. This sequence encodes CASSLLTTGLAANEQFF.

The chain has TRBV7-6 and TRBJ2-3; 11 bases line up with TRBD2. Trimming took 6 bases from V and 6 from J; bases not matched to a gene: 8. Germline V gives CDR1 SGHVS, CDR2 FNYEAQ. The CDR3 is made up of 15 amino acids. The DNA for the CDR3 is TGTGCCAGCAGTGAACTAGCGGGGGCGGTGGATACGCAGTATTTT. Its translation: CASSELAGAVDTQYF.

The chain has TRBV9 and TRBJ2-6, with D unclear. The germline V gene has CDR1 SGDLS and CDR2 YYNGEE. Trimming pared 2 bases from V and 0 bases from J, leaving 12 bases between. The CDR3 is 17 amino acids. For the CDR3, the DNA is TGTGCCAGCAGCGTCACGACCGCGGCCTCTGGGGCCAACGTCCTGACTTTC. Protein product: CASSVTTAASGANVLTF.

V gene TRBV7-2 combines with J gene TRBJ2-2; TRBD2 matches 7 bases. CDR3 size: 16 residues. Per the germline V gene, CDR1 is SGHTA and CDR2 is FQGNSA. Germline trimming cut 5 bases from V and 4 bases from J; bases unmatched to any gene: 10. The DNA for the CDR3 is TGTGCCAGCAGCCAAAATCCCGGACTAGTCACCGGGGAGCTGTTTTTT. The encoded protein is CASSQNPGLVTGELFF.

The rearrangement joins TRBV2 to TRBJ2-1; D gene unclear. V lost 4 bases, J lost 7 bases, and 8 bases lay in between. This CDR3 is built from 12 residues. Germline assignment: CDR1 SNHLY and CDR2 FYNNEI. The CDR3 loop reads CASSVRRNEQFF. The CDR3 nucleotides read TGTGCCAGCAGTGTACGTCGGAATGAGCAGTTCTTC.